This TCR beta chain derives from a study of T cell responses to AZD1222 COVID-19 vaccine. In the study overall: Pooling was applied to second doses at about 4 or about 12 weeks.

As to this clone: The antigen is undetermined.

Sequenced by immunoSEQ multiplex PCR; TCRdb stores in-frame clones only, minus some. The sample includes approximately 44,000 clones, 80% of them seen just once. Findings and limits, study-wide: Along spike, vaccine-associated CD4 TCRs were found throughout, with dominance at 160-218 and 743-854. The study sampled repertoires only after the peak T cell response.

Trimming stripped 6 bases from V and 1 base from J, with 7 bases between. Germline values: CDR1 SQVTM, CDR2 ANQGSEA. This CDR3 is built from 13 residues. Sequencing was performed on peripheral blood, taken on day 0 of AZD1222 vaccination. The chain uses TRBV29-1 and TRBJ2-6, with no clear D. The clonotype originates from an adult in good health. In nucleotides, the CDR3 is TGCAGCGTCCAGGAATCTGGGGCCAACGTCCTGACTTTC. This sequence encodes CSVQESGANVLTF.